This T cell receptor beta chain was documented in a study of T cell responses to AZD1222 COVID-19 vaccine. Trimming removed 2 bases at V and 2 bases at J, with 15 bases between. This CDR3 has 16 amino acids. Germline V lookup: CDR1 MNHEY, CDR2 SMNVEV (reference sequence). General study results and limits: None of the repertoires were sampled until the peak T cell response had passed.

Generated by immunoSEQ multiplex PCR, the TCRdb table keeps only in-frame clones and is missing some. The table records about 150,000 clones, about 92% of them present only once. A word on this clone: The target antigen is unknown.

This chain uses TRBV27 with TRBJ2-5; possible D gene TRBD2, 6 bases. Material: peripheral blood, obtained on day 0 of AZD1222 vaccination. The TCR sequence derives from an adult in good health. CDR3 sequence reads: CASSLGLGLPQETQYF. The CDR3 DNA is TGTGCCAGCAGTTTAGGACTGGGACTCCCACAAGAGACCCAGTACTTC.